These 27 T cell receptor beta chains originate from one sample sequenced in a study of cytomegalovirus exposure and HLA in healthy donors. Both 60 Vbeta primers and 13 Jbeta primers went into the PCR. Data came from immunoSEQ multiplex PCR; TCRdb stores just in-frame clones and leaves some out. The table shows about 99,000 clones, with more than 75% occurring only once. The sequenced sample was PBMCs. These receptors were taken from a woman aged 18-30 years in good health and CMV-seropositive.

This chain links TRBV9 with TRBJ1-2; perhaps TRBD1 as D (5 bases). Germline V gene lookup returns CDR1 SGDLS and CDR2 YYNGEE. The CDR3 covers 15 residues. Trimming left V 6 bases short and J 3 bases short, with 18 bases between. The CDR3 DNA sequence: TGTGCCAGCAAGGGGACGGCGGGAGGGGACTATGGCTACACCTTC. This sequence encodes CASKGTAGGDYGYTF.

The chain recombines TRBV5-1 with TRBJ2-1; 13 positions match TRBD2. Losses at the gene ends were 0 bases for V and 7 bases for J; bases not matched to a gene: 4. CDR1 and CDR2 from the germline V gene are SGHRS and YFSETQ. The length of the CDR3 is 16 residues. CDR3 residues: CASSLGGTSGVNEQFF. The CDR3 DNA is TGCGCCAGCAGCTTGGGAGGGACTAGCGGGGTAAATGAGCAGTTCTTC.

This chain uses TRBV20-1 with TRBJ2-1; D unclear. V dropped 5 bases and J dropped 4 bases, with 6 bases sitting between them. The CDR3 is 11 residues long. The germline V gene has CDR1 DFQATT and CDR2 SNEGSKA (reference sequence). The CDR3 here is CSALQYNEQFF. CDR3 DNA sequence: TGCAGTGCTTTGCAGTACAATGAGCAGTTCTTC.

For the CDR3, the DNA is TGCGCCAGCAGCCAAGTATCCGGCGGGAGAGGTTCCTACAATGAGCAGTTCTTC. It specifies CASSQVSGGRGSYNEQFF. V is TRBV4-3 and J is TRBJ2-1; 7 nucleotides align to TRBD2. Germline assignment: CDR1 LGHNA and CDR2 YSLEER. With V trimmed by 1 base and J by 1 base, 10 bases remained unmatched. The CDR3 is 18 residues long.

This clone was detected once. The chain uses TRBV5-1 and TRBJ2-3, with 7 positions matching TRBD1. Looked up from germline, CDR1 is SGHRS and CDR2 is YFSETQ. V trimming: 5 bases; J trimming: 5 bases; junction bases outside the gene matches: 5. The CDR3 is made up of 13 amino acids. The DNA for the CDR3 is TGCGCCAGCAGTGGGACAGTCAGAGATACGCAGTATTTT. Its translation: CASSGTVRDTQYF.

The chain uses TRBV5-1 and TRBJ2-5; 13 positions match TRBD2. Germline loops: CDR1 SGHRS, CDR2 YFSETQ. With V trimmed by 4 bases and J by 4 bases, 4 bases remained unmatched. This CDR3 has 15 amino acids. CDR3 in DNA: TGCGCCAGCAGCAAGGGACTAGCGGGAATAGAGACCCAGTACTTC. Protein: CASSKGLAGIETQYF.

The V call is TRBV2, the J call TRBJ1-1; a weak D match, TRBD1 (5 bases). V gave up 6 bases and J gave up 0 bases, with 11 bases separating them. Germline values: CDR1 SNHLY, CDR2 FYNNEI. The CDR3 extends over 14 amino acids. CDR3 coding DNA: TGTGCCAGCAGGGAGACAGACATGAACACTGAAGCTTTCTTT. Its translation: CASRETDMNTEAFF.

The chain recombines TRBV11-3 with TRBJ2-7; 10 nucleotides agree with TRBD2. The CDR3 extends over 14 amino acids. Looked up from germline, CDR1 is SGHNT and CDR2 is YENEEA. The ends lost 5 bases at V and 5 bases at J; junction bases unmatched: 6. CDR3 in DNA: TGTGCCAGCAGCAAGCGGGAGGGCCCCCACGAGCAGTACTTC. Translating gives CASSKREGPHEQYF.

The rearrangement joins TRBV6-6 to TRBJ2-1; weak D call: TRBD1 (6 bases). Trimming shortened V by 9 bases and J by 4 bases, and 16 bases separated the two germline ends. CDR3 length equals 14 residues. Germline CDR1 MNHNY, CDR2 SVGAGI (reference sequence). The CDR3 sequence is CASETGTKYNEQFF. CDR3 coding DNA: TGTGCCAGTGAAACCGGGACAAAATACAATGAGCAGTTCTTC.

This clone showed up just once. This chain connects TRBV25-1 to TRBJ2-5; 7 bases line up with TRBD2. With the DNA end fitting TRBJ2-7 better, the J assignment may be wrong. The CDR3 spans 15 residues. Germline CDR1 and CDR2: MGHDK and SYGVNS. CDR3: CASSLPTSDHYEQYF. DNA of the CDR3: TGTGCCAGCAGCCTACCAACTAGCGACCATTACGAGCAGTACTTC.

This clone was counted a few times. The chain couples TRBV11-2 to TRBJ2-7; D may be TRBD2 (7 bases). Germline V gene sequence: CDR1 SGHAT, CDR2 FQNNGV. The CDR3 is made up of 15 amino acids. Deletions cut 5 bases from V and 4 bases from J, with 18 bases between. CDR3 sequence: CASSLGGAGKYEQYF. CDR3 nucleotide sequence: TGTGCCAGCAGCCTGGGGGGGGCGGGCAAGTACGAGCAGTACTTC.

This rearrangement joins TRBV2 to TRBJ1-2; D unclear. The germline V gene encodes CDR1 SNHLY and CDR2 FYNNEI. Trimming cost V 4 bases and J 7 bases, with 13 bases left between them. This CDR3 spans 13 amino acids. Written as DNA, the CDR3 is TGTGCCAGCAGTGCGAGGCCCGCAAGTGGCTACACCTTC. This gives the protein CASSARPASGYTF.

The chain recombines TRBV2 with TRBJ2-2; 13 positions match TRBD2. Germline CDR1 reads SNHLY; CDR2 reads FYNNEI. The CDR3 consists of 18 residues. Trimming cost V 5 bases and J 1 base; bases outside gene matches: 7. As DNA, the CDR3 is TGTGCCAGCAGTATACTAGCGGGGGGGAATCTGAACACCGGGGAGCTGTTTTTT. This encodes CASSILAGGNLNTGELFF.

V and J are TRBV7-6 and TRBJ2-1, with D possibly TRBD2 on 7 matching bases. CDR1 and CDR2 (germline): SGHVS, FNYEAQ. This CDR3 contains 16 residues. The V and J ends lost 6 bases and 4 bases respectively, with 19 bases between them. In DNA form, the CDR3 reads TGTGCCAGCAGTCCCTCTGGGGGAGGGACATACAATGAGCAGTTCTTC. It specifies CASSPSGGGTYNEQFF.

Here the CDR3 DNA reads TGTGCCAGCAGCGGTGCCGGGGAGACCCAGTACTTC. Encoded protein: CASSGAGETQYF. V is TRBV9 and J is TRBJ2-5; D is unresolved. In germline, CDR1 is SGDLS, CDR2 YYNGEE. V gave up 3 bases and J gave up 5 bases, with 8 bases separating them. This CDR3 has 12 amino acids.

The chain links TRBV10-3 to TRBJ2-1, with 11 nucleotides matching TRBD2. V lost 8 bases and J lost 9; bases outside the gene matches: 12. The length of the CDR3 is 15 residues. Germline CDR1 ENHRY, CDR2 SYGVKD. This CDR3 reads CAIRNSGGALGEQFF. CDR3 sequence (DNA): TGTGCCATCCGCAATAGCGGGGGGGCCCTGGGTGAGCAGTTCTTC.

The rearrangement links TRBV6-1 to TRBJ2-7; 10 bases agree with TRBD2. This CDR3 contains 14 residues. With V trimmed by 5 bases and J by 2 bases, 3 bases remained unmatched. Germline V CDR1 and CDR2: MNHNS, SASEGT. CDR3 sequence: CASSPSGRAYEQYF. DNA of the CDR3: TGTGCCAGCAGTCCGAGCGGGAGGGCCTACGAGCAGTACTTC.

V usage is TRBV5-1 and J usage is TRBJ1-2; D is possibly TRBD1 (6 bases). Trimming cost V 4 bases and J 7 bases, with 20 bases left between them. The CDR3 is 15 amino acids. CDR1 and CDR2 from the germline V gene are SGHRS and YFSETQ. CDR3 sequence reads: CASSPLNRVPPGYTF. DNA of the CDR3: TGCGCCAGCAGCCCCCTCAACAGGGTTCCCCCTGGCTACACCTTC.

The chain joins TRBV4-1 to TRBJ1-1, with D unclear. Trimming pared 0 bases from V and 1 base from J, leaving 15 bases between. The germline V gene encodes CDR1 MGHRA and CDR2 YSYEKL. The CDR3 runs 17 residues. CDR3 in amino acids: CASSQENGRLANTEAFF. CDR3 bases: TGCGCCAGCAGCCAAGAAAATGGCAGACTGGCGAACACTGAAGCTTTCTTT.

V and J are TRBV2 and TRBJ1-3; D is unresolved. V was pared by 5 bases and J by 0 bases, with 11 bases between. This CDR3 is 15 amino acids long. Germline CDR1 is SNHLY and CDR2 is FYNNEI. CDR3 protein: CASSFSRNSGNTIYF. The CDR3 DNA is TGTGCCAGCAGTTTCTCGAGAAACTCTGGAAACACCATATATTTT.

The chain uses TRBV5-4 and TRBJ2-3; D perhaps matches TRBD1 (7 bases). CDR3 length: 17 amino acids. Looked up from germline, CDR1 is SGHNT and CDR2 is YYREEE (reference sequence). V was pared by 1 base and J by 0 bases, with 15 bases between. As DNA, the CDR3 is TGTGCCAGCAGCTTGCACCCCAGGGGGGCTAGCACAGATACGCAGTATTTT. This encodes CASSLHPRGASTDTQYF.

The V call is TRBV5-6, the J call TRBJ1-5; D gene ambiguous. Trimming took off 4 bases at V and 0 bases at J, with 11 bases between the two ends. CDR1 and CDR2 from the germline V gene are SGHDT and YYEEEE. This CDR3 region has 15 residues. DNA of the CDR3: TGTGCCAGCAGCCCCGGGTTGTATAGCAATCAGCCCCAGCATTTT. Residues: CASSPGLYSNQPQHF.

This clone showed up just a few times. This chain joins TRBV5-1 and TRBJ2-7; 10 nucleotides align to TRBD1. The ends lost 2 bases at V and 5 bases at J; junction bases unmatched: 7. Germline CDR1 reads SGHRS; CDR2 reads YFSETQ. The CDR3 totals 15 residues. The CDR3: CASSFILTGGDEQYF. The CDR3 DNA reads as TGCGCCAGCAGCTTTATTCTGACAGGGGGCGACGAGCAGTACTTC.

The chain couples TRBV5-1 to TRBJ1-1; D ambiguous. V lost 1 base to trimming and J lost 1 base, with 5 bases between them. The CDR3 runs to 13 residues. CDR1 and CDR2 from the germline V gene are SGHRS and YFSETQ. CDR3 loop: CASSLSTNTEAFF. CDR3 nucleotide sequence: TGCGCCAGCAGCTTGAGCACGAACACTGAAGCTTTCTTT.

The chain is built from TRBV10-3 and TRBJ1-2; D remains unclear. The CDR3 consists of 13 residues. The V gene's germline CDR1 is ENHRY and CDR2 SYGVKD. V lost 8 bases and J 4 bases, leaving 14 bases between the germline ends. The CDR3 region has the DNA TGTGCCATCCGGGAGGCTGATGGCTATGGCTACACCTTC. It translates to CAIREADGYGYTF.

The chain couples TRBV2 to TRBJ2-7; D may be TRBD2 (6 bases). The ends were cut back, 7 bases at V and 3 bases at J, with 22 bases in the middle. Germline CDR1 SNHLY, CDR2 FYNNEI. CDR3 size: 16 residues. The CDR3 sequence is CASTREGSGRGYEQYF. CDR3 bases: TGTGCCAGCACCCGAGAGGGGTCAGGGCGGGGCTACGAGCAGTACTTC. The full variable domain, with the rest looked up from reference TRBV2 and TRBJ2-7, is EPEVTQTPSHQVTQMGQEVILRCVPISNHLYFYWYRQILGQKVEFLVSFYNNEISEKSEIFDDQFSVERPDGSNFTLKIRSTKLEDSAMYFCASTREGSGRGYEQYFGPGTRLTVT.

This clone was observed a single time. The genes are TRBV11-2 and TRBJ1-2; 7 positions agree with TRBD1. V shed 4 bases, J shed 8 bases, and the junction held 10 bases outside the gene matches. Looked up from germline, CDR1 is SGHAT and CDR2 is FQNNGV. This CDR3 is built from 14 residues. CDR3 DNA: TGTGCCAGCAGCTCCCCGGAGGGGGCGCGGGGCTACACCTTC. Amino acid sequence: CASSSPEGARGYTF.